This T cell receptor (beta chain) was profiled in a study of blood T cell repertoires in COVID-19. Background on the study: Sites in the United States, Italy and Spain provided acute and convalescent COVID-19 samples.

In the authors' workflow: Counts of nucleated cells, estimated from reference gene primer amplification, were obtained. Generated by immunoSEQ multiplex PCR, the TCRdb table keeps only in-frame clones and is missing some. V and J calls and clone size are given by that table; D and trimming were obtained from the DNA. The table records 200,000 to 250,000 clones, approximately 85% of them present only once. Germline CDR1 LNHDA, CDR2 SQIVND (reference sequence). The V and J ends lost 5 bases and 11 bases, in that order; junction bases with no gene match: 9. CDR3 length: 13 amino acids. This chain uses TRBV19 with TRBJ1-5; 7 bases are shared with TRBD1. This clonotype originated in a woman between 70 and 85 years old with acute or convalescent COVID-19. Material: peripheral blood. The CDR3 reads CASSPHRGESQHF. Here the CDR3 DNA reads TGTGCCAGTAGTCCCCACAGGGGTGAGTCCCAGCATTTT.